This T cell receptor beta chain was recorded in a study of T cells in Graves' hyperthyroidism and ophthalmopathy (dated by TCRdb to between 2019 and 2020). As for the study more broadly: Peripheral blood was collected at initial diagnosis, before any treatment. TCR Vbeta CDR3 sequencing of 130 to 150 peripheral blood samples (approximately 44 ophthalmopathy, about 74 hyperthyroidism and some 17 progressor patients) is reported in the paper. After blood sampling, hyperthyroidism patients were treated with methimazole at a starting dose of 30 mg daily, and ophthalmopathy patients were treated with high-dose intravenous methylprednisolone. In addition, the study compared T-cell repertoires in thyroid tissue and in blood from 6 or 7 Graves' hyperthyroidism patients. Prospective prediction of ophthalmopathy was tested in an independent validation cohort consisting of 18 to 20 hyperthyroidism patients and 15 to 17 patients who later progressed to ophthalmopathy. To identify TCR V-J signatures that set the groups apart, the researchers used a discovery cohort of about a hundred patients, made up of under 50 with Graves' ophthalmopathy and approximately 57 with stable Graves' hyperthyroidism. For training and testing, the 80 to 100 patients in the discovery cohort were randomly divided in a 7:3 ratio. Overall study outcomes, separate from this receptor: Most expanded thyroid clonotypes (frequency above 0.001) were also detected in blood, a finding suggesting that blood repertoires may reflect thyroid immune responses. No statistical method was used to set the sample size in advance, and investigators knew the group allocation. In cross-validation, a model built on a 13 V-J signature told ophthalmopathy apart from stable hyperthyroidism with less than 90% sensitivity and about 81% specificity, and in testing the same model reached 80%/75%. In validation, the model predicted progression to ophthalmopathy with roughly 70% sensitivity and around 72% specificity, a median of approximately 6.7 months before onset.

Amplification of TCR beta CDR3 regions was carried out from RNA transcripts. For the first round of RT-PCR on the TCR CDR3, the HTBI primer set was used together with the Qiagen OneStep RT-PCR kit. Libraries were constructed in a second round of multiplex PCR, after which size selection and purification were performed. The libraries were sequenced on an Illumina HiSeq2000 using paired-end 100 bp reads. From the authors' description of their analysis: SOAPnuke was used to process the raw data, throwing out any read that contained adapters or uncalled bases, had a mean Phred below 15, or lacked an exact constant-primer or identifier match. High-quality paired reads were merged with COPE v1.2.5, and unique nucleotide sequences were defined as clonotypes. MiTCR v1.1 was used to align clonotypes to the IMGT TRBV, TRBD and TRBJ reference segments. Only V-J combinations with frequency above 0.0001, covering about 99% of repertoires, were analysed. A TCS score was defined as the ratio of F50 (clonal expansion) to E x V (chaos), with BLOSUM62-based TCRdist applied between CDR3 peptides within each V-J. Welch's t-statistics and random forest reduced 450 to 600 V-J features to 10 to 15, which were used in a naive Bayes classifier (R e1071). Starting from the raw public reads, TCRdb applied fastp trimming at Q25, assembled clones with MiXCR and retained in-frame beta chains. Identical CDR3 proteins give one entry, which carries the most common genes and DNA. The V and J calls shown here were made by TCRdb, not taken from the authors' results. This sample has around 520,000 distinct CDR3 sequences in its table, and 13% to 15% of those were observed once. The ten largest clonotypes hold 15% to 20% of the sample.

Stable Graves' hyperthyroidism was defined as the absence of progression to ophthalmopathy over 18 months of follow-up. Hyperthyroidism patients were newly diagnosed, with disease duration under 2 months, and aged 18 to 65 years. Patients with uncontrolled infections, other autoimmune diseases, pregnancy or lactation were excluded. Diagnoses were based on clinical symptoms, serum thyroxine and TRAb, thyroid ultrasound and orbital computed tomography. PBMCs were isolated from 10 ml of fresh peripheral blood by Ficoll-Paque density gradient centrifugation. Trizol reagent was used to extract total RNA, and RNA quality was then checked on an Agilent 2100 Bioanalyzer. This clonotype was seen at least ten times. Its target antigen remains unknown. Per-nucleotide qualities are absent, and no much larger clonotype sits a single base away. CDR1 and CDR2, looked up from the germline V gene, are MNHEY and SVGEGT. Between the V and J ends, shortened by 2 bases and 5 bases respectively, the junction contains 9 bases. Measured from the cysteine to the phenylalanine, the CDR3 is 14 residues long. The sequence is cut down to CDR3 DNA, 42 bases in frame from base 1.

The sequenced sample consisted of blood. This clonotype originated in a woman aged 18-29 years with Graves' hyperthyroidism. This receptor chain uses TRBV6-2 or TRBV6-3 and TRBJ2-2; no D gene can be assigned with confidence. The sequenced DNA is TGTGCCAGCAGTTACAATCAGGCTACCGGGGAGCTGTTTTTT. This is translated as CASSYNQATGELFF.